The clone carrying this TCR beta chain has ten or more counts. The CDR3 totals 16 residues. CDR1 is SEHNR and CDR2 is FQNEAQ in the germline V gene (reference sequence). Trimming took 1 base from V and 8 from J, leaving 18 bases between them. These data originate in a study of molecular identifiers for immune sequencing clone quantification. TCRdb redid the calling of the PCR reads with MiXCR, one entry per CDR3 protein. Here the sample spans some 97,000 distinct CDR3 sequences, 20% to 25% being singletons. The chain links TRBV7-9 to TRBJ2-4; D may correspond to TRBD1 or TRBD2 (5 bases each). The clonotype comes from a human donor in good health. Some libraries in this study had Jurkat cell RNA spiked in. Material for sequencing was naive CD8+ T cells from blood, with Jurkat cell RNA spiked in. Subset: FACS-sorted CD8+CD4-CCR7+CD45RA+ naive T cells. Here the CDR3 reads CASSLEYQGPGDIQYF. The CDR3 DNA follows: TGTGCCAGCAGCTTAGAATATCAGGGTCCCGGGGACATTCAGTACTTC. The full variable domain, in which reference TRBV7-9 and TRBJ2-4 provide the parts outside the CDR3, is DTGVSQNPRHKITKRGQNVTFRCDPISEHNRLYWYRQTLGQGPEFLTYFQNEAQLEKSRLLSDRFSAERPKGSFSTLEIQRTEQGDSAMYLCASSLEYQGPGDIQYFGAGTRLSVL.